The rows below give T cell receptor beta chains drawn from one sample of a study of shared clonotypes between healthy human individuals. Method: immunoSEQ multiplex PCR; TCRdb's copy keeps in-frame clones and lacks some. Among 2 million to 2.5 million clones, over 90% were seen once, and the ten largest hold about 0.41%. The sample consisted of naive CD4+ T cells from PBMCs. Every receptor here comes from a man between 18 and 35 years old in good health. Some clones in this sample may be carry-over from other donors' samples. CDR3s leave out the opening cysteine and the closing phenylalanine or tryptophan. Fields, in order: J gene, V gene, CDR3 length, CDR3 protein.

j_gene: TRBJ2-7; v_gene: TRBV7-2; len: 14; CDR3aa: ASSSDSGSQAYEQY
j_gene: TRBJ2-1; v_gene: TRBV5-4; len: 12; CDR3aa: ASSSTSGGREQF
j_gene: TRBJ2-5; v_gene: TRBV5-1; len: 12; CDR3aa: ASSLSSAQETQY
j_gene: TRBJ1-2; v_gene: TRBV2; len: 13; CDR3aa: ASLATGPLSNGYT
j_gene: TRBJ1-5; v_gene: TRBV7-9; len: 11; CDR3aa: ASSADSYQPQH
j_gene: TRBJ1-2; v_gene: TRBV21-1; len: 12; CDR3aa: ASKGGLPSYGYT
j_gene: TRBJ1-5; v_gene: TRBV28; len: 14; CDR3aa: ASSPVGAGTNQPQH
j_gene: TRBJ1-5; v_gene: TRBV2; len: 14; CDR3aa: ASSGSGGGGNQPQH
j_gene: TRBJ1-2; v_gene: TRBV28; len: 13; CDR3aa: ASSSPGPGLYGYT
j_gene: TRBJ2-5; v_gene: TRBV28; len: 11; CDR3aa: ASGLAGRETQY
j_gene: TRBJ2-7; v_gene: TRBV9; len: 13; CDR3aa: ASSSEASGKYEQY
j_gene: TRBJ1-5; v_gene: TRBV6-5; len: 10; CDR3aa: ATGNPNQPQH
j_gene: TRBJ2-2; v_gene: TRBV5-1; len: 11; CDR3aa: ASSPEVPGELF
j_gene: TRBJ1-1; v_gene: TRBV7-9; len: 15; CDR3aa: ASSSPGQGTVNTEAF
j_gene: TRBJ1-6; v_gene: TRBV28; len: 11; CDR3aa: ASKEGDNSPLH
j_gene: TRBJ1-4; v_gene: TRBV2; len: 12; CDR3aa: ASSPRGPNEKLF
j_gene: TRBJ2-2; v_gene: TRBV7-9; len: 13; CDR3aa: ASTPSGLPTGELF
j_gene: TRBJ2-2; v_gene: TRBV7-2; len: 15; CDR3aa: ASSLGSGRPNTGELF
j_gene: TRBJ2-5; v_gene: TRBV5-1; len: 13; CDR3aa: ASSLGQGLEETQY
j_gene: TRBJ1-1; v_gene: TRBV30; len: 14; CDR3aa: AWMKLGGLENTEAF
j_gene: TRBJ2-1; v_gene: TRBV18; len: 16; CDR3aa: ASSPPSRGRGSLDEQF
j_gene: TRBJ1-4; v_gene: TRBV6-1; len: 14; CDR3aa: ASSVSPGAVGEKLF
j_gene: TRBJ2-2; v_gene: TRBV7-3; len: 10; CDR3aa: ASSLTVGELF
j_gene: TRBJ2-5; v_gene: TRBV15; len: 14; CDR3aa: ATSSGTRFRGETQY
j_gene: TRBJ1-2; v_gene: TRBV9; len: 13; CDR3aa: ASSATLTGPDGYT
j_gene: TRBJ1-2; v_gene: TRBV30; len: 11; CDR3aa: AWTPDRYYGYT
j_gene: TRBJ2-5; v_gene: TRBV5-1; len: 11; CDR3aa: ASSLRGSGTQY
j_gene: TRBJ2-5; v_gene: TRBV6-6; len: 12; CDR3aa: ASSYGTSQETQY
j_gene: TRBJ2-2; v_gene: TRBV6-1; len: 15; CDR3aa: ASSEFLAGRGTGELF
j_gene: TRBJ2-4; v_gene: TRBV5-1; len: 10; CDR3aa: ASSFAGGIQY
j_gene: TRBJ2-7; v_gene: TRBV28; len: 9; CDR3aa: ASSLNDEQY
j_gene: TRBJ2-7; v_gene: TRBV10-1; len: 12; CDR3aa: ASRPGQGGKEQY
j_gene: TRBJ2-7; v_gene: TRBV28; len: 15; CDR3aa: ASSSGGTIRDGEEQY
j_gene: TRBJ1-4; v_gene: TRBV1; len: 10; CDR3aa: TLPGRWGKLF
j_gene: TRBJ2-4; v_gene: TRBV28; len: 13; CDR3aa: ASSSTSGGVNIQY
j_gene: TRBJ2-1; v_gene: TRBV6-1; len: 13; CDR3aa: ASSEEAAGRDEQF
j_gene: TRBJ1-5; v_gene: TRBV7-2; len: 11; CDR3aa: ASSLESEQPQH
j_gene: TRBJ2-2; v_gene: TRBV2; len: 13; CDR3aa: ASGGTGGPTGELF
j_gene: TRBJ2-2; v_gene: TRBV5-4; len: 14; CDR3aa: ASSAGLAGYTGELF
j_gene: TRBJ2-2; v_gene: TRBV11-3; len: 10; CDR3aa: ASSTGTGELF